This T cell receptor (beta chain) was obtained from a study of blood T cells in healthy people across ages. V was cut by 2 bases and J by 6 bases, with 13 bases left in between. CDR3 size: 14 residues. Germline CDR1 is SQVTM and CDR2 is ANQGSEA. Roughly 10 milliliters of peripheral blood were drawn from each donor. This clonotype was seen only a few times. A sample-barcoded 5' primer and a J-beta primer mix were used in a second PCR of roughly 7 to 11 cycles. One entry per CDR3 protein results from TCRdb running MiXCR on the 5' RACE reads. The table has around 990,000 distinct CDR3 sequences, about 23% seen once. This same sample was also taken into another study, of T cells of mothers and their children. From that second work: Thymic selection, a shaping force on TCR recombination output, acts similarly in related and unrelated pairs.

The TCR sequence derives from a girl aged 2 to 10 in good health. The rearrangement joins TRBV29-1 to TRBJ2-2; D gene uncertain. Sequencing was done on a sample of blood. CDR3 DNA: TGCAGCGTTGAATCGGGTTCCCGCCCCGGGGAGCTGTTTTTT. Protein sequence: CSVESGSRPGELFF.